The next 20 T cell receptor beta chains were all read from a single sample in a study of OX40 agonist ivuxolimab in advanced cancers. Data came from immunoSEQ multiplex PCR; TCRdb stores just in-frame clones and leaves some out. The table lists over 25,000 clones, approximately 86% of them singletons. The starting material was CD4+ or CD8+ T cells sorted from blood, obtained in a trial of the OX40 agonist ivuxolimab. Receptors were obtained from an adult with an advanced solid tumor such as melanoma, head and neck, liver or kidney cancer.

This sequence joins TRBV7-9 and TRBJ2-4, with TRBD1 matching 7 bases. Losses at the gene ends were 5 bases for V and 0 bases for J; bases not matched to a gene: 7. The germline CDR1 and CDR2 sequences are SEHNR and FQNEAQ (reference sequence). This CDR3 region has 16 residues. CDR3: CASSKGTVLAKNIQYF. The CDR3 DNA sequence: TGTGCCAGCAGCAAGGGGACAGTTCTAGCCAAAAACATTCAGTACTTC.

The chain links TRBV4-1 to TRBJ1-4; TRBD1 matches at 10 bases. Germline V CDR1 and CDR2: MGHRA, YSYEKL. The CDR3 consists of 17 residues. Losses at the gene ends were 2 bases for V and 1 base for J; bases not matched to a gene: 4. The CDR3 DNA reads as TGCGCCAGCAGCCAACCGGGACAGGGGAAAACTAATGAAAAACTGTTTTTT. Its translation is CASSQPGQGKTNEKLFF.

CDR3 coding DNA: TGCGCCAGCAGCCAAGAACTAGCGGGAGGGTACGAGCAGTACTTC. Translated: CASSQELAGGYEQYF. The chain has TRBV4-1 and TRBJ2-7, with TRBD2 matching 13 bases. The length of the CDR3 is 15 residues. Germline-derived CDR1 and CDR2 are MGHRA and YSYEKL. The trim removed 0 bases at V and 4 bases at J, leaving 0 bases unmatched.

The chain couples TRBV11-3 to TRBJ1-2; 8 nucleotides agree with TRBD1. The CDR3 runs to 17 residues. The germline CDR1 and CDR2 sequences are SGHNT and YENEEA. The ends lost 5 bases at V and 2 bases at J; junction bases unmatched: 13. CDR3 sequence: CASSRDRSGIGNYGYTF. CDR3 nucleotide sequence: TGTGCCAGCAGCCGGGACAGGTCAGGGATTGGGAACTATGGCTACACCTTC.

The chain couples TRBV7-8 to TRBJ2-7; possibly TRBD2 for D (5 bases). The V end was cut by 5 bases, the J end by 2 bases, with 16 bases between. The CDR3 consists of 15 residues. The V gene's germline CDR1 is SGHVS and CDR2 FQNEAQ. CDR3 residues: CASSPFGVSPYEQYF. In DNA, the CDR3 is TGTGCCAGCAGCCCCTTCGGGGTGAGCCCCTACGAGCAGTACTTC.

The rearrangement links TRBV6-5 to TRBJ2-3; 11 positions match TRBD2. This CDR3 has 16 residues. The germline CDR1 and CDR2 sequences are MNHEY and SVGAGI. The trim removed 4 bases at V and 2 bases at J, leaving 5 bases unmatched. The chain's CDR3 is CASSSLAGGNTDTQYF. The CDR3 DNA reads TGTGCCAGCAGTTCATTAGCGGGGGGGAACACAGATACGCAGTATTTT.

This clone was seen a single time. CDR3 in DNA: TGTGCCAGCAGTTTTGGGCAGGGCAATTCACCCCTCCACTTT. It encodes CASSFGQGNSPLHF. The V call is TRBV28, the J call TRBJ1-6, with D perhaps matching TRBD1 (5 bases). V shed 3 bases and J shed 7 bases, with 10 bases lying between them. CDR3 length equals 14 residues. Germline V gene lookup returns CDR1 MDHEN and CDR2 SYDVKM.

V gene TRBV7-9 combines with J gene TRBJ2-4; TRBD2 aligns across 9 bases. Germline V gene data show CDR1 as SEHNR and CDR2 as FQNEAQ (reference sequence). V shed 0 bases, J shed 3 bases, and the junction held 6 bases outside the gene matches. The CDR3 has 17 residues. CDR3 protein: CASSLAGGGADKNIQYF. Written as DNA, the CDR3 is TGTGCCAGCAGCTTAGCTGGCGGGGGGGCTGACAAAAACATTCAGTACTTC. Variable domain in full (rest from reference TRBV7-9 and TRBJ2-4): DTGVSQNPRHKITKRGQNVTFRCDPISEHNRLYWYRQTLGQGPEFLTYFQNEAQLEKSRLLSDRFSAERPKGSFSTLEIQRTEQGDSAMYLCASSLAGGGADKNIQYFGAGTRLSVL.

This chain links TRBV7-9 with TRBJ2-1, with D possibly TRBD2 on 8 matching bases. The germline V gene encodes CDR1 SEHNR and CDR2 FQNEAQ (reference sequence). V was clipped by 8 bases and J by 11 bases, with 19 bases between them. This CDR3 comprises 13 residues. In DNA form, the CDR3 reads TGTGCCAGCCGGGAGGGGGCTGGGCCTAAGCAGTTCTTC. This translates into CASREGAGPKQFF. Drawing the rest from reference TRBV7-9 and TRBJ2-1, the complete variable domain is DTGVSQNPRHKITKRGQNVTFRCDPISEHNRLYWYRQTLGQGPEFLTYFQNEAQLEKSRLLSDRFSAERPKGSFSTLEIQRTEQGDSAMYLCASREGAGPKQFFGPGTRLTVL.

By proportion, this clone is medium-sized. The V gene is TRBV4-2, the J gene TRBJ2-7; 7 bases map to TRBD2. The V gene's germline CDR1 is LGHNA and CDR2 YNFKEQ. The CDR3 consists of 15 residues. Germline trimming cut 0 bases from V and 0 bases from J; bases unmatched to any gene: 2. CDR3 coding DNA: TGTGCCAGCAGCCAAGAACGCGGGAGCTCCTACGAGCAGTACTTC. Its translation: CASSQERGSSYEQYF.

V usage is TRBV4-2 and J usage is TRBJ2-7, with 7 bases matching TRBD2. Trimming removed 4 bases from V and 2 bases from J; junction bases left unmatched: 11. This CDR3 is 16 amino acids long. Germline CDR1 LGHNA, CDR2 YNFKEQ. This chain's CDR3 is CASSPEGGSGPYEQYF. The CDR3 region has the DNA TGTGCCAGCAGCCCAGAGGGCGGGAGCGGTCCCTACGAGCAGTACTTC.

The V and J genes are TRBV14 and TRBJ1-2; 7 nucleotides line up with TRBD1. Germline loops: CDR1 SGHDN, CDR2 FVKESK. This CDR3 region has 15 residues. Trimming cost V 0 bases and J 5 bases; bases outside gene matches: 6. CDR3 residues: CASSQDGRGRYGYTF. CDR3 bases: TGTGCCAGCAGCCAAGATGGCAGGGGGAGGTATGGCTACACCTTC.

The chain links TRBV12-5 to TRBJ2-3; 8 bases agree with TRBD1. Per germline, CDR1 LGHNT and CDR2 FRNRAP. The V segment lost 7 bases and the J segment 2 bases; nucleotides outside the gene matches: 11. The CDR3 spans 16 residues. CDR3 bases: TGTGCTAGTGACGTACCCGGGACAGGTAACACAGATACGCAGTATTTT. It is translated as CASDVPGTGNTDTQYF. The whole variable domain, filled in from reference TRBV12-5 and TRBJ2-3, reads DARVTQTPRHKVTEMGQEVTMRCQPILGHNTVFWYRQTMMQGLELLAYFRNRAPLDDSGMPKDRFSAEMPDATLATLKIQPSEPRDSAVYFCASDVPGTGNTDTQYFGPGTRLTVL.

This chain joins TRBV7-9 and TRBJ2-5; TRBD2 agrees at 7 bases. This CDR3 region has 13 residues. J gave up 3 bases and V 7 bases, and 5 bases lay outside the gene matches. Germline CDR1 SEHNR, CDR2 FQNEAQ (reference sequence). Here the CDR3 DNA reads TGTGCCAGCAAGCCCGGACTAGAAGAGACCCAGTACTTC. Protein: CASKPGLEETQYF.

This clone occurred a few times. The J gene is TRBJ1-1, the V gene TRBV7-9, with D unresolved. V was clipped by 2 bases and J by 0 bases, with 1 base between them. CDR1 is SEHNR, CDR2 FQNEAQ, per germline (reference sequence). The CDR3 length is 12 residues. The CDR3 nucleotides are TGTGCCAGCAGCTTATTGAACACTGAAGCTTTCTTT. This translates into CASSLLNTEAFF. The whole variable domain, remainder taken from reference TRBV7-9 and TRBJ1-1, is DTGVSQNPRHKITKRGQNVTFRCDPISEHNRLYWYRQTLGQGPEFLTYFQNEAQLEKSRLLSDRFSAERPKGSFSTLEIQRTEQGDSAMYLCASSLLNTEAFFGQGTRLTVV.

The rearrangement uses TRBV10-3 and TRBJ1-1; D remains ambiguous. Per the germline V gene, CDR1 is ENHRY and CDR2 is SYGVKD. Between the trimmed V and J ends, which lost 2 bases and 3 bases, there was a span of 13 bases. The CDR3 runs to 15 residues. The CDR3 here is CAISEREGMDTEAFF. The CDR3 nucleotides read TGTGCCATCAGTGAGAGGGAGGGCATGGACACTGAAGCTTTCTTT.

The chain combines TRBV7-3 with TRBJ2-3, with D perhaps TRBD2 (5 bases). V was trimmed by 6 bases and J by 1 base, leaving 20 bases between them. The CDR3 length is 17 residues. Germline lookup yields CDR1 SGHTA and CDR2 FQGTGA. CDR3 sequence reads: CASSSPDFGSGTDTQYF. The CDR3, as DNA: TGTGCCAGCAGTTCCCCGGACTTCGGATCTGGCACAGATACGCAGTATTTT.

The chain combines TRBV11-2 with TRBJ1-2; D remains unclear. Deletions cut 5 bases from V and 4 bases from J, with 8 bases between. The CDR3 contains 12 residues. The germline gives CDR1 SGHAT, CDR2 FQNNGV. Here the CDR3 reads CASSPPSYGYTF. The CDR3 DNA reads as TGTGCCAGCAGCCCACCATCCTATGGCTACACCTTC.

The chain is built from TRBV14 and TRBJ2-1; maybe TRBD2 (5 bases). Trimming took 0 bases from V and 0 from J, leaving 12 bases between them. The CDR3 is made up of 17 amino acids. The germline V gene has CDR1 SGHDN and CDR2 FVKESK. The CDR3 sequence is CASSQDLLASSYNEQFF. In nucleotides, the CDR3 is TGTGCCAGCAGCCAAGATCTTCTAGCCAGCTCCTACAATGAGCAGTTCTTC.

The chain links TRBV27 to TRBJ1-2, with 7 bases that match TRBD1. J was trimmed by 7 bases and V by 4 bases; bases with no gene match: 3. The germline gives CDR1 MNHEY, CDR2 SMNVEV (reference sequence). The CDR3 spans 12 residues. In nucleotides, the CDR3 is TGTGCCAGCAGTTACAGGGGAGGTGGCTACACCTTC. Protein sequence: CASSYRGGGYTF.